These T cell receptor beta chains were read from a single sample in a study of early stage breast cancer tumors. TCRdb keeps only in-frame clones here, not all; method: immunoSEQ multiplex PCR. Seen here are some 35,000 clones, less than 80% observed once, and the top ten hold about 7%. Sequenced input: blood. The receptors shown here come from a person aged 55 to 70 with breast cancer. The CDR3 runs from the conserved cysteine through the conserved F or W. D genes are given only for firm matches. For some rows the clone size is stated as once, few or many, or as a class when expanded; others skip it.

D gene,clone size,CDR3 length,J gene,V gene,CDR3 protein,CDR3 DNA
NA,once,15,TRBJ2-7,TRBV11-2,CASSLVKGSNYEQYF,TGTGCCAGCAGCTTAGTTAAGGGATCGAACTACGAGCAGTACTTC
TRBD2,few,15,TRBJ2-7,TRBV7-8,CASSSLAGGVYEQYF,TGTGCCAGCAGCTCTTTAGCGGGAGGGGTCTACGAGCAGTACTTC
NA,NA,12,TRBJ1-3,TRBV27,CASRDTRNTIYF,TGTGCCAGCAGAGACACGCGAAACACCATATATTTT
NA,NA,14,TRBJ2-5,TRBV21-1,CASWRRGWEETQYF,TGTGCCAGCTGGCGGAGGGGGTGGGAAGAGACCCAGTACTTC
NA,NA,16,TRBJ1-1,TRBV18,CASSPQRGWPNTEAFF,TGTGCCAGCTCACCACAACGCGGCTGGCCGAACACTGAAGCTTTCTTT
TRBD2,NA,15,TRBJ2-1,TRBV5-4,CASSLAGASYNEQFF,TGTGCCAGCAGCCTAGCGGGGGCCTCCTACAATGAGCAGTTCTTC
NA,NA,10,TRBJ2-7,TRBV28,CAAADFEQYF,TGTGCAGCGGCCGATTTCGAGCAGTACTTC
NA,NA,14,TRBJ2-2,TRBV5-4,CASSFEPQGGELFF,TGTGCCAGCAGCTTCGAACCCCAAGGCGGGGAGCTGTTTTTT
NA,NA,13,TRBJ2-7,TRBV2,CASRRRGVYEQYF,TGTGCCAGCAGGAGGAGGGGGGTATACGAGCAGTACTTC
TRBD1,NA,17,TRBJ2-4,TRBV4-1,CASSQGSQGIAKNIQYF,TGCGCCAGCAGCCAAGGATCACAGGGGATAGCCAAAAACATTCAGTACTTC
NA,NA,15,TRBJ2-2,TRBV2,CASSVNQQRTGELFF,TGTGCCAGCAGTGTAAACCAACAGCGCACCGGGGAGCTGTTTTTT
NA,NA,15,TRBJ2-3,TRBV5-1,CASSLGGHSTDTQYF,TGCGCCAGCAGCTTGGGCGGGCATAGCACAGATACGCAGTATTTT
TRBD1,NA,16,TRBJ1-6,TRBV7-2,CASSPSSGTANSPLHF,TGTGCCAGCAGCCCAAGCTCAGGGACAGCTAATTCACCCCTCCACTTT
NA,NA,14,TRBJ1-1,TRBV19,CASGQATLNTEAFF,TGTGCCAGTGGCCAGGCCACCTTGAACACTGAAGCTTTCTTT
NA,NA,15,TRBJ2-7,TRBV5-1,CASSRSPADSYEQYF,TGCGCCAGCAGCAGGAGCCCCGCGGATTCCTACGAGCAGTACTTC
NA,NA,13,TRBJ1-2,TRBV9,CASSPPQGYGYTF,TGTGCCAGCAGCCCCCCTCAGGGTTATGGCTACACCTTC
NA,NA,15,TRBJ2-1,TRBV5-1,CASSPVLGQAREQFF,TGCGCCAGCAGCCCAGTTTTGGGTCAGGCCCGTGAGCAGTTCTTC
TRBD1,NA,13,TRBJ2-3,TRBV5-6,CASSLQRQGKQYF,TGTGCCAGCAGCCTCCAAAGACAGGGAAAGCAGTATTTT
NA,few,17,TRBJ1-6,TRBV4-1,CASSLPIPRGMGSPLHF,TGCGCCAGCAGCCTCCCCATCCCACGGGGTATGGGATCACCCCTCCACTTT
NA,NA,16,TRBJ2-7,TRBV9,CASSAQGTTNSYEQYF,TGTGCCAGCAGCGCACAGGGCACGACGAACTCCTACGAGCAGTACTTC
TRBD1,NA,16,TRBJ2-5,TRBV9,CASSYYRGPYRETQYF,TGTGCCAGCAGCTACTACAGGGGCCCGTACCGAGAGACCCAGTACTTC
NA,NA,13,TRBJ1-2,TRBV7-2,CASSLGPDYGYTF,TGTGCCAGCAGCTTAGGGCCAGACTATGGCTACACCTTC
NA,NA,16,TRBJ1-1,TRBV14,CASSPFEGGKNTEAFF,TGTGCCAGCAGCCCCTTCGAAGGGGGTAAGAACACTGAAGCTTTCTTT
TRBD2,NA,14,TRBJ2-1,TRBV25-1,CASSQRGGSDEQFF,TGTGCCAGCAGCCAGAGGGGAGGGTCCGATGAGCAGTTCTTC
NA,NA,15,TRBJ2-1,TRBV9,CASSTTGNSYNEQFF,TGTGCCAGCAGTACGACGGGAAATTCCTACAATGAGCAGTTCTTC
TRBD1,NA,14,TRBJ2-1,TRBV6-5,CASSRGQSYNEQFF,TGTGCCAGCAGCAGGGGACAGTCCTACAATGAGCAGTTCTTC
NA,NA,12,TRBJ1-6,TRBV6-1,CASTHLNSPLHF,TGTGCCAGCACACACCTGAATTCACCCCTCCACTTT
TRBD2,NA,16,TRBJ2-7,TRBV5-1,CASSSGGGQPQYEQYF,TGCGCCAGCAGCTCCGGGGGGGGACAACCCCAATACGAGCAGTACTTC
NA,NA,15,TRBJ1-1,TRBV11-2,CASSSGRSGGTEAFF,TGTGCCAGCAGCTCGGGGAGGTCGGGGGGCACTGAAGCTTTCTTT
NA,NA,17,TRBJ2-1,TRBV5-1,CASSLASGTRGLGGEFF,TGCGCCAGCAGCTTGGCCTCCGGGACCAGGGGCCTCGGCGGGGAGTTCTTC
NA,NA,14,TRBJ1-1,TRBV7-9,CASSLADGARKAFF,TGTGCCAGCAGCTTAGCTGACGGGGCCAGAAAAGCTTTCTTT
NA,NA,13,TRBJ2-7,TRBV12-5,CASGLVRGYEQYF,TGTGCTAGTGGTTTGGTACGGGGTTACGAGCAGTACTTC
NA,NA,12,TRBJ2-7,TRBV7-9,CASRNTGWEQYF,TGTGCCAGCCGGAATACAGGGTGGGAGCAGTACTTC
NA,NA,15,TRBJ2-1,TRBV15,CATSTTTRLHNEQFF,TGTGCCACCAGCACCACAACCCGATTACACAATGAGCAGTTCTTC
NA,NA,15,TRBJ2-5,TRBV5-4,CASSLQQTRGETQYF,TGTGCCAGCAGCTTGCAACAAACCCGGGGGGAGACCCAGTACTTC
NA,NA,14,TRBJ2-2,TRBV19,CASSDITYTGELFF,TGTGCCAGTAGTGACATCACCTACACCGGGGAGCTGTTTTTT
NA,NA,14,TRBJ1-2,TRBV10-3,CAISLGGGDYGYTF,TGTGCCATCAGCCTGGGGGGGGGCGACTATGGCTACACCTTC
TRBD1,NA,15,TRBJ1-2,TRBV9,CASSPGDRWTYGYTF,TGTGCCAGCAGCCCCGGGGACAGATGGACCTATGGCTACACCTTC
NA,NA,14,TRBJ2-7,TRBV5-1,CASSLRGSIREQYF,TGCGCCAGCAGCCTCCGAGGGAGCATACGTGAGCAGTACTTC
NA,once,15,TRBJ2-1,TRBV7-9,CASSESGTNTPPQFF,TGTGCCAGCAGCGAATCCGGGACCAACACCCCACCTCAGTTCTTC
TRBD1,NA,13,TRBJ1-2,TRBV5-1,CASSLGQGDRYTF,TGCGCCAGCAGCCTGGGACAGGGGGACAGATACACCTTC
NA,NA,14,TRBJ1-5,TRBV7-9,CASSPTGSNQPQHF,TGTGCCAGCAGCCCCACGGGGAGCAATCAGCCCCAGCATTTT
TRBD1,NA,14,TRBJ1-2,TRBV5-1,CASSITGESGGYTF,TGCGCCAGCAGCATTACAGGGGAGAGTGGTGGCTACACCTTC
TRBD1,NA,15,TRBJ1-5,TRBV6-5,CASSTTGGSNQPQHF,TGTGCCAGCAGTACAACAGGGGGCTCCAATCAGCCCCAGCATTTT
NA,NA,13,TRBJ2-5,TRBV11-2,CASSLERKETQYF,TGTGCCAGCAGCTTAGAACGAAAAGAGACCCAGTACTTC
NA,NA,18,TRBJ1-3,TRBV18,CASSRRAADRSSGNTIYF,TGTGCCAGCTCACGTCGTGCCGCTGACAGGAGCTCTGGAAACACCATATATTTT
NA,NA,17,TRBJ2-2,TRBV4-1,CASSQGGGGVRTGELFF,TGCGCCAGCAGCCAAGGAGGAGGAGGGGTACGGACCGGGGAGCTGTTTTTT
NA,NA,15,TRBJ1-4,TRBV5-4,CASSLREGANEKLFF,TGTGCCAGCAGCTTGAGGGAGGGCGCTAATGAAAAACTGTTTTTT
NA,NA,15,TRBJ1-3,TRBV5-5,CASSSDKFSGNTIYF,TGTGCCAGCAGCTCGGACAAGTTCTCTGGAAACACCATATATTTT
NA,once,13,TRBJ2-1,TRBV5-4,CASSLGLPNEQFF,TGTGCCAGCAGCCTAGGACTACCTAATGAGCAGTTCTTC
TRBD2,NA,15,TRBJ2-1,TRBV11-2,CASSPGLAGYNEQFF,TGTGCCAGCAGCCCGGGACTAGCGGGGTACAATGAGCAGTTCTTC
TRBD2,NA,16,TRBJ2-7,TRBV7-6,CASSLGTSGPRVKQYF,TGTGCCAGCAGCTTAGGGACTAGCGGGCCCCGAGTGAAGCAGTACTTC
TRBD1,few,13,TRBJ2-1,TRBV2,CASSLDRGNEQFF,TGTGCCAGCAGTCTGGACAGGGGTAATGAGCAGTTCTTC
NA,NA,14,TRBJ2-3,TRBV6-5,CASREWGSTDTQYF,TGTGCCAGCAGGGAGTGGGGGAGCACAGATACGCAGTATTTT
NA,NA,11,TRBJ2-5,TRBV6-5,CASTLGETQYF,TGTGCCAGCACCCTTGGGGAGACCCAGTACTTC